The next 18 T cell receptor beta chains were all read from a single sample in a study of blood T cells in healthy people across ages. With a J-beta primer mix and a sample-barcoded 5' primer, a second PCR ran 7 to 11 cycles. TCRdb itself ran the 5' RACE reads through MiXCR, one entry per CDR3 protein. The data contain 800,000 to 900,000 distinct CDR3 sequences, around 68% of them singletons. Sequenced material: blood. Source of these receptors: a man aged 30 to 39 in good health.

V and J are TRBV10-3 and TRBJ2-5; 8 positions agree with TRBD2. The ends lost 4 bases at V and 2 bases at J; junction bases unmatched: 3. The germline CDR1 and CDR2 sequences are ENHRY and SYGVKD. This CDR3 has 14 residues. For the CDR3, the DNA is TGTGCCATCAGTGTCGGGAGGGAACAAGAGACCCAGTACTTC. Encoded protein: CAISVGREQETQYF.

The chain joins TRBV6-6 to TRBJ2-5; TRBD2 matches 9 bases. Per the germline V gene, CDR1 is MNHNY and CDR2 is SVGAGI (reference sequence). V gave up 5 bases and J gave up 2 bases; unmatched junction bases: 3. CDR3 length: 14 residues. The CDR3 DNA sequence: TGTGCCAGCAGTCATAGCGGGGGTCAAGAGACCCAGTACTTC. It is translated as CASSHSGGQETQYF.

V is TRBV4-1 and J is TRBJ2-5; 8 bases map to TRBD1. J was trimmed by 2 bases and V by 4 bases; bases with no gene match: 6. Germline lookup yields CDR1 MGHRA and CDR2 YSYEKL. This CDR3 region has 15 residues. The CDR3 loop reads CASSPGTGQQETQYF. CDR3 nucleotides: TGCGCCAGCAGCCCCGGGACAGGCCAACAAGAGACCCAGTACTTC.

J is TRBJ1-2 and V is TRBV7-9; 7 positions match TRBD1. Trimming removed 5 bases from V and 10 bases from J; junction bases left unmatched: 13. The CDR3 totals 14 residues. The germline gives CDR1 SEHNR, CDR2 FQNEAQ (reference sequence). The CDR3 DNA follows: TGTGCCAGCAGCGTAGACAGGGCGTTGATTGACTACACCTTC. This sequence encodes CASSVDRALIDYTF.

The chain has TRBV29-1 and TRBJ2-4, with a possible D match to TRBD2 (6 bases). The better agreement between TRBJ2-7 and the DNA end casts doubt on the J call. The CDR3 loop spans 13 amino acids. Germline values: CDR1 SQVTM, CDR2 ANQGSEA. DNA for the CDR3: TGCAGCGTTGCGGCGGGGATAACCTACGAGCAGTACTTC. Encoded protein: CSVAAGITYEQYF.

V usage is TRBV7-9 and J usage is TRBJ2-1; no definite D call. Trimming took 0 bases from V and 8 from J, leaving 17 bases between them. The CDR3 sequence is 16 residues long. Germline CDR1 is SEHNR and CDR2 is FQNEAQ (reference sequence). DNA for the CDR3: TGTGCCAGCAGCTTAGCCACCGGGCAGAGATTCGATGAGCAGTTCTTC. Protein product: CASSLATGQRFDEQFF.

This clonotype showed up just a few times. The chain's CDR3 is CASSPGGRGLSTDTQYF. CDR3 nucleotide sequence: TGTGCCAGCAGCCCAGGGGGTAGGGGACTCAGCACAGATACGCAGTATTTT. This chain joins TRBV9 and TRBJ2-3; tentatively, D is TRBD1 (7 bases). Germline assignment: CDR1 SGDLS and CDR2 YYNGEE. Deletions cut 4 bases from V and 0 bases from J, with 18 bases between. The CDR3 runs 17 residues.

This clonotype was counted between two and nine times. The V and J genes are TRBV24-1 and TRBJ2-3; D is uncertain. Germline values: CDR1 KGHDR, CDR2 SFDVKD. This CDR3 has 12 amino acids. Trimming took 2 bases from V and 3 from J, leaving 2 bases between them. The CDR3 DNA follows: TGTGCCACCAGTGATTCGACAGATACGCAGTATTTT. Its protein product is CATSDSTDTQYF.

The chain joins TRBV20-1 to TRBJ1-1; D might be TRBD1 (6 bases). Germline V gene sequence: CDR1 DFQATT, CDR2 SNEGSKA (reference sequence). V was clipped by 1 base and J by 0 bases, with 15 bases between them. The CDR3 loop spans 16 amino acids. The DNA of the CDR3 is TGCAGTGCTAGAGCCCGACAGGACCTTATGAACACTGAAGCTTTCTTT. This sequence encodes CSARARQDLMNTEAFF.

The CDR3 DNA sequence: TGTGCCTGGAGTGTACAGGGGTCTCCTGGGGCCAACGTCCTGACTTTC. Its protein product is CAWSVQGSPGANVLTF. The chain combines TRBV30 with TRBJ2-6, with 7 nucleotides matching TRBD1. CDR1 is GTSNPN and CDR2 is SVGIG in the germline V gene (reference sequence). V gave up 0 bases and J gave up 2 bases; unmatched junction bases: 4. The CDR3 covers 16 residues.

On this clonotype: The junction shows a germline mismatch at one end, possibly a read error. DNA for the CDR3: TGTGCCGGCAGCCCATGGGGGGGGCCGAGAGATACGCAGTATTTT. Encoded protein: CAGSPWGGPRDTQYF. The V and J genes are TRBV7-2 and TRBJ2-3, with D possibly TRBD2 on 7 matching bases. Germline CDR1 reads SGHTA; CDR2 reads FQGNSA. This CDR3 contains 15 residues.

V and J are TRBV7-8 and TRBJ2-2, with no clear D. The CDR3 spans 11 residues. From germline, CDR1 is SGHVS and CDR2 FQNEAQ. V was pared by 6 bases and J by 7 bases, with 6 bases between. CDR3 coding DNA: TGTGCCAGCAGATCTAGCGGGGAGCTGTTTTTT. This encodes CASRSSGELFF.

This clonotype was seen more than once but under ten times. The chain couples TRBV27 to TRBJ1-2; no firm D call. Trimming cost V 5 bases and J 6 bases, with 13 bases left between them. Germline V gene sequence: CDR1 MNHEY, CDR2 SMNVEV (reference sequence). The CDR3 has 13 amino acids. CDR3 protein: CASSPPGVNGYTF. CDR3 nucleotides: TGTGCCAGCAGTCCCCCCGGGGTGAATGGCTACACCTTC.

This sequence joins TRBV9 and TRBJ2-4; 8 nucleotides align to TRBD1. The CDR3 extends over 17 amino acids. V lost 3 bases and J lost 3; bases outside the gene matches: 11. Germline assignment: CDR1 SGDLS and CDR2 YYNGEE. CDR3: CASSAPGGAVDKNIQYF. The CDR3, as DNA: TGTGCCAGCAGCGCCCCAGGGGGCGCGGTGGACAAAAACATTCAGTACTTC.

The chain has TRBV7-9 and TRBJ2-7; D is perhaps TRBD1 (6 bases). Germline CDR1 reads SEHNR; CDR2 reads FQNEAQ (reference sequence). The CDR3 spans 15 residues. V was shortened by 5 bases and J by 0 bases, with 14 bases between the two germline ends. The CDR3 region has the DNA TGTGCCAGCAGCAACTATACAGGGATCTCCTACGAGCAGTACTTC. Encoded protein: CASSNYTGISYEQYF.

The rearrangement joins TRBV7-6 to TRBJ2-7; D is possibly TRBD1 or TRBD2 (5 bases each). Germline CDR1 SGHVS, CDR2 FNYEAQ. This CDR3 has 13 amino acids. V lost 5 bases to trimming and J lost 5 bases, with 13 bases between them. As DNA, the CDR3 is TGTGCCAGCAGCGCAAATCAGGGAGACGAGCAGTACTTC. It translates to CASSANQGDEQYF. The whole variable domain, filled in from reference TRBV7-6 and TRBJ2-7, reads GAGVSQSPRYKVTKRGQDVALRCDPISGHVSLYWYRQALGQGPEFLTYFNYEAQQDKSGLPNDRFSAERPEGSISTLTIQRTEQRDSAMYRCASSANQGDEQYFGPGTRLTVT.

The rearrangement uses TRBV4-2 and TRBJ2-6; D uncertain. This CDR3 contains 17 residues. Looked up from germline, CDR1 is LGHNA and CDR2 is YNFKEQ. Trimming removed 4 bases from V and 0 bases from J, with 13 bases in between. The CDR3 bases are TGTGCCAGCAGCCCCCCGCCGGGTTCCTCTGGGGCCAACGTCCTGACTTTC. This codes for CASSPPPGSSGANVLTF.

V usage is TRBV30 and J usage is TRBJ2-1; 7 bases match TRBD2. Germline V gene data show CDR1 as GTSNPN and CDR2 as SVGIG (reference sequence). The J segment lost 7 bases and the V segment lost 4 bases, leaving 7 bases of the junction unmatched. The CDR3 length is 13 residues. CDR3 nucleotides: TGTGCCTGGAAAGCGGGGTGGCTAAATGAGCAGTTCTTC. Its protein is CAWKAGWLNEQFF.